This TCR beta chain was identified during a study of blood T cell repertoires in COVID-19 (dated by TCRdb to 2019 to 2021). Regarding the research as a whole: Collaborator samples came from the United States, Italy and Spain and covered acute and convalescent phases of COVID-19. The prospective study material was composed of cDNA or gDNA derived from T cells, B-cell-depleted T cells, or PBMCs. The repertoires were released in a freely available public database meant as a resource for research on the immune response to SARS-CoV-2. Where available, HLA class I and class II types were taken from metadata supplied by the sample provider and were not determined by assay-based typing. The dataset comprised deeply sampled blood TCRbeta repertoires from subjects exposed to, actively infected with, or recovered from COVID-19. Sample metadata almost always included a de-identified subject ID, COVID-19 status, age in years and sex. The samples were drawn from the first 160 participants of the ongoing ImmuneRACE study and from 950 to 1,500 subjects provided by 6 global collaborators.

Participants in the prospective study were enrolled through a virtual design, were aged about 18 to 100 years, and lived in 24 United States geographic areas. In the prospective study, cohorts were assigned on the basis of participant-reported clinical history obtained from a screening survey and a study questionnaire. ImmuneRACE Cohort 3 recovered participants were defined by two consecutive negative NP/OP PCR tests, healthcare professional clearance, or symptom resolution. In the prospective study, mobile phlebotomists collected whole blood, serum and a nasopharyngeal or oropharyngeal swab from each participant. Prospective study participants could optionally give additional blood draws and questionnaires over a roughly 2-month period. Prospective study blood samples were shipped either frozen or at room temperature before DNA extraction. The full study reports these points: How much clinical and demographic metadata was included differed by source and by participant, and the metadata was provided uncurated.

This clone was seen only once. It lacks a known antigen. Base-call qualities are not available, and no considerably larger clone is one nucleotide away. TCRbeta CDR3 regions were amplified from genomic DNA by means of the immunoSEQ Assay, a bias-controlled multiplex PCR. As for the authors' bioinformatics: Within the assay, amplification of reference gene primers was used to estimate how many nucleated cells each sample contained. To quantify the absolute abundance of each unique TCRbeta CDR3 rearrangement, sequence reads were collapsed and filtered. For each sample, productive Simpson clonality was calculated as the square root of Simpson's diversity index over productive rearrangements. TCRdb took over this immuneACCESS table, retaining in-frame rearrangements with V and J assigned. Such tables are incomplete; in checked studies, under half of the missing clones stem from an unresolved V gene, and the remainder is unexplained. That table is the source of V, J and clone size, and D and trimming were worked out from the DNA. Across this sample there are over 200,000 clones, with 87% seen only once. The top ten constitute 10% to 13% of the sample.

CDR1 and CDR2 are drawn from the germline V gene (reference sequence): LGHDT, YNNKEL. The CDR3 covers 14 residues, taking in both the cysteine and the phenylalanine. Only the CDR3 DNA stays, 42 bases, in frame from base 1. The V and J ends are trimmed by 0 bases and 0 bases, leaving 3 bases between them. This clonotype originated in a young man who had recovered from COVID-19. The sequence links TRBV3-1 (or the pseudogene TRBV3-2) to TRBJ1-3, with no D gene named confidently. Sequencing was performed on PBMCs or T cells enriched from blood (not recorded which). The CDR3 amino acid sequence is: CASSQDYSGNTIYF. The DNA sequence is given as TGTGCCAGCAGCCAAGATTACTCTGGAAACACCATATATTTT.